The text below deals with one T cell receptor beta chain. Its target is not known. The data belong to a study of cytomegalovirus exposure and HLA in healthy donors. The study, taken as a whole, reports: An ancestry cluster, one associated with Asian ancestry, reportedly showed fewer N-insertions than the 666-donor mean in a later analysis.

The CDR3 contains 15 residues. With 0 bases clipped from V and 2 bases from J, the junction kept 4 bases outside the gene matches. The V gene's germline CDR1 is KGHSH and CDR2 LQKENI. With 60 Vbeta and 13 Jbeta primers, the PCR was carried out. TCRdb keeps only in-frame clones here, not all; method: immunoSEQ multiplex PCR. Here the sample spans about 69,000 clones, less than 75% being singletons. The sequenced sample was PBMCs. The rearrangement links TRBV18 to TRBJ2-7; 7 bases agree with TRBD2. This receptor was identified in a woman between 25 and 40 years old in good health and CMV-seronegative. CDR3 DNA sequence: TGTGCCAGCTCACCACCCTCCCGGGGGGCCTACGAGCAGTACTTC. As protein: CASSPPSRGAYEQYF.